This T cell receptor (beta chain) is drawn from a study of blood T cell repertoires in COVID-19. About the study: PBMCs, B-cell-depleted T cells, or T cells provided the cDNA or gDNA that made up the material.

The CDR3 runs to 13 residues. Germline V lookup: CDR1 SGHVS, CDR2 FQNEAQ. Trimming shortened V by 5 bases and J by 0 bases, and 7 bases separated the two germline ends. Sequencing used immunoSEQ multiplex PCR; TCRdb keeps in-frame clones, though not all of them. The sample contains about 210,000 clones, around 81% of which appear only once. The receptor was isolated from a woman in her seventies with acute or convalescent COVID-19. The chain employs TRBV7-8 and TRBJ1-1; D call uncertain. Specimen: peripheral blood. The CDR3 region has the DNA TGTGCCAGCAGCCTTCAAATGAACACTGAAGCTTTCTTT. Its translation: CASSLQMNTEAFF.